This T cell receptor (beta chain) stems from a study of T cells after yellow fever vaccination. The overall study: SMART-Seq v4 Ultra Low Input prepared libraries from low-cell fractions. Regarding the study as a whole: Few clonotypes appeared in both CD4 and CD8 compartments.

This clonotype has more than one count but fewer than ten. What it binds is not known. The germline gives CDR1 SNHLY, CDR2 FYNNEI. The V and J ends lost 6 bases and 5 bases respectively, with 13 bases between them. This CDR3 contains 13 residues. TCRdb fed the 5' RACE reads into MiXCR, producing one record per CDR3 protein. The sample shows 450,000 to 650,000 distinct CDR3 sequences, around a fifth of them seen only once. The origin of this receptor is a young man who received the YFV17D yellow fever vaccine. The rearrangement joins TRBV2 to TRBJ1-1; unclear D gene. Source: PBMCs, taken less than 25 days after the first yellow fever vaccination. The CDR3 DNA reads TGTGCCAGCAGGGGCGACGGAAAGACTGAAGCTTTCTTT. Translated: CASRGDGKTEAFF.